This T cell receptor (beta chain) was found in a study of blood T cell repertoires in COVID-19. The wider study: The study drew acute and convalescent COVID-19 samples from the United States, Italy and Spain. From T cells, B-cell-depleted T cells, or PBMCs came the material, which was cDNA or gDNA.

Per the original data handling: It was from reference gene primer amplification that nucleated cell counts were estimated. Profiled with immunoSEQ multiplex PCR; TCRdb holds only in-frame clones, not every one. Clone size and V and J calls were adopted from that table, with D and trimming inferred from the DNA. This sample has about 130,000 clones, with 80% to 85% found just once. CDR3 length: 13 amino acids. V was shortened by 6 bases and J by 8 bases, with 14 bases between the two germline ends. The sample was peripheral blood. The chain combines TRBV12-3 or TRBV12-4 with TRBJ1-3; D is perhaps TRBD1 (5 bases). This sequence originates from a woman between 50 and 59 years old with acute or convalescent COVID-19. Here the CDR3 DNA reads TGTGCCAGCAGCAATCGAGACAGTTACACCATATATTTT. It translates to CASSNRDSYTIYF.